Following are 25 T cell receptor beta chains from one sample sequenced in a study of OX40 agonist ivuxolimab in advanced cancers. Profiling relied on immunoSEQ multiplex PCR, and the TCRdb table lists in-frame clones only, not all of them. This sample has some 69,000 clones, with approximately 89% found just once. This material consisted of CD4+ or CD8+ T cells sorted from blood, taken in a trial of the OX40 agonist ivuxolimab. These receptor sequences come from an adult with an advanced solid tumor such as melanoma, head and neck, liver or kidney cancer.

This rearrangement joins TRBV6-4 to TRBJ2-7; no reliable D call. CDR3 length: 16 residues. Germline V gives CDR1 MRHNA, CDR2 SNTAGT. Trimming took off 8 bases at V and 4 bases at J, with 24 bases between the two ends. CDR3 in amino acids: CASLKRLLVWEYEQYF. CDR3 nucleotide sequence: TGTGCCAGCCTGAAAAGGTTATTGGTATGGGAATACGAGCAGTACTTC.

The sample holds a few counts of this clone. This rearrangement joins TRBV5-4 to TRBJ2-5; the D call may be TRBD1 or TRBD2 (5 bases each). The tail of the sequence fits TRBJ2-7 better, so the J call may be wrong. Germline CDR1 is SGHNT and CDR2 is YYREEE (reference sequence). CDR3 size: 13 residues. Written as DNA, the CDR3 is TGTGCCAGCAGCTCGGGACCCCAAAGCGAGCAGTACTTC. This translates into CASSSGPQSEQYF.

This chain uses TRBV7-2 with TRBJ1-5; maybe TRBD1 (5 bases). Germline loops: CDR1 SGHTA, CDR2 FQGNSA. This CDR3 has 13 amino acids. With 6 bases removed from V and 4 bases from J, the gap between germline ends came to 10 bases. CDR3 loop: CASRRTPNQPQHF. The CDR3 bases are TGTGCCAGCAGACGGACACCTAATCAGCCCCAGCATTTT.

The chain recombines TRBV9 with TRBJ2-2; D is unresolved. V lost 0 bases, J lost 6 bases, and 6 bases lay in between. The germline CDR1 and CDR2 sequences are SGDLS and YYNGEE. This CDR3 has 13 residues. The CDR3 nucleotides read TGTGCCAGCAGCGTAGGCCACCCCGGGGAGCTGTTTTTT. Translating gives CASSVGHPGELFF. Full variable domain (outside the CDR3, taken from reference TRBV9 and TRBJ2-2): DSGVTQTPKHLITATGQRVTLRCSPRSGDLSVYWYQQSLDQGLQFLIQYYNGEERAKGNILERFSAQQFPDLHSELNLSSLELGDSALYFCASSVGHPGELFFGEGSRLTVL.

The table lists this clone with a count of one. The genes are TRBV6-5 and TRBJ2-7, with unresolved D. In germline, CDR1 is MNHEY, CDR2 SVGAGI. V lost 4 bases, J lost 1 base, and 14 bases lay in between. CDR3 length equals 15 residues. The CDR3 sequence: CASSSFGPSSYEQYF. CDR3 nucleotides: TGTGCCAGCAGTTCCTTCGGTCCCTCATCCTACGAGCAGTACTTC.

The chain links TRBV5-4 to TRBJ2-1, with 9 bases that match TRBD2. This CDR3 contains 15 residues. Unmatched junction bases numbered 1, after V lost 3 bases and J lost 0 bases. The germline CDR1 and CDR2 sequences are SGHNT and YYREEE (reference sequence). The CDR3 here is CASSWGLASYNEQFF. The CDR3 DNA reads as TGTGCCAGCAGCTGGGGACTAGCCTCCTACAATGAGCAGTTCTTC.

The chain uses TRBV19 and TRBJ1-1, with D hard to call. The V end was cut by 7 bases, the J end by 1 base, with 13 bases between. The CDR3 loop spans 14 amino acids. Germline CDR1 and CDR2: LNHDA and SQIVND (reference sequence). CDR3 sequence: CASIPRRWNTEAFF. The DNA of the CDR3 is TGTGCCAGTATTCCACGGCGGTGGAACACTGAAGCTTTCTTT.

This chain links TRBV7-9 with TRBJ1-1; 8 bases align to TRBD1. After removal of 0 bases from V and 6 bases from J, the junction contained 0 bases not matched to a gene. CDR3 length: 13 amino acids. Germline assignment: CDR1 SEHNR and CDR2 FQNEAQ (reference sequence). CDR3 protein: CASSLAGQAEAFF. CDR3 DNA: TGTGCCAGCAGCTTAGCGGGACAGGCTGAAGCTTTCTTT. The variable domain in full, with the rest retrieved from reference TRBV7-9 and TRBJ1-1, is DTGVSQNPRHKITKRGQNVTFRCDPISEHNRLYWYRQTLGQGPEFLTYFQNEAQLEKSRLLSDRFSAERPKGSFSTLEIQRTEQGDSAMYLCASSLAGQAEAFFGQGTRLTVV.

This rearrangement joins TRBV15 to TRBJ2-4; D remains ambiguous. The germline V gene has CDR1 LNHNV and CDR2 YYDKDF (reference sequence). V was clipped by 6 bases and J by 1 base, with 22 bases between them. This CDR3 region has 18 residues. Written as DNA, the CDR3 is TGTGCCACCAGTCATGACCCGGGCCAAGGGCCTGCCAAAAACATTCAGTACTTC. Translating gives CATSHDPGQGPAKNIQYF. Full variable domain (remainder filled in from reference TRBV15 and TRBJ2-4): DAMVIQNPRYQVTQFGKPVTLSCSQTLNHNVMYWYQQKSSQAPKLLFHYYDKDFNNEADTPDNFQSRRPNTSFCFLDIRSPGLGDTAMYLCATSHDPGQGPAKNIQYFGAGTRLSVL.

This clone was seen once. Here the CDR3 DNA reads TGTGCCAGCAGTGAGGATGGGTTAGGTGATGAGCAGTTCTTC. Protein sequence: CASSEDGLGDEQFF. The V call is TRBV2, the J call TRBJ2-1; no clear D gene. Germline V CDR1 and CDR2: SNHLY, FYNNEI. The CDR3 has 14 amino acids. V was cut by 3 bases and J by 8 bases, with 14 bases left in between.

This clone was recorded only once. J is TRBJ2-2 and V is TRBV28; TRBD2 aligns across 12 bases. Germline-derived CDR1 and CDR2 are MDHEN and SYDVKM. This CDR3 has 16 residues. V gave up 6 bases and J gave up 0 bases; unmatched junction bases: 2. The CDR3 sequence is CASRASGRANTGELFF. Here the CDR3 DNA reads TGTGCCAGCAGGGCTAGCGGGAGGGCGAACACCGGGGAGCTGTTTTTT.

The chain combines TRBV14 with TRBJ2-5, with 12 bases matching TRBD2. Germline lookup yields CDR1 SGHDN and CDR2 FVKESK. The CDR3 spans 16 residues. Germline trimming cut 1 base from V and 7 bases from J; bases unmatched to any gene: 7. CDR3 residues: CASSQGTSGARATQYF. CDR3 coding DNA: TGTGCCAGCAGCCAAGGGACTAGCGGGGCTAGGGCGACCCAGTACTTC.

The genes are TRBV25-1 and TRBJ2-6, with a possible D match to TRBD2 (7 bases). V was trimmed by 5 bases and J by 2 bases, leaving 16 bases between them. Germline CDR1 reads MGHDK; CDR2 reads SYGVNS. CDR3 length: 17 residues. In nucleotides, the CDR3 is TGTGCCAGCAGTTTCCGGGGGGCCTTGGCTGGGGCCAACGTCCTGACTTTC. This gives the protein CASSFRGALAGANVLTF.

The rearrangement uses TRBV5-1 and TRBJ2-6; weak D call: TRBD1 (5 bases). Trimming stripped 2 bases from V and 2 bases from J, with 14 bases between. The V gene's germline CDR1 is SGHRS and CDR2 YFSETQ. The CDR3 consists of 17 residues. The CDR3 DNA reads as TGCGCCAGCAGCTTACTGGCGCAGGGTACTGGGGCCAACGTCCTGACTTTC. Its translation is CASSLLAQGTGANVLTF.

This chain joins TRBV10-3 and TRBJ2-7, with TRBD1 matching 7 bases. Germline trimming cut 5 bases from V and 0 bases from J; bases unmatched to any gene: 1. This CDR3 contains 13 residues. Germline CDR1 is ENHRY and CDR2 is SYGVKD. For the CDR3, the DNA is TGTGCCATCAGTACAGGGGACTCCTACGAGCAGTACTTC. This gives the protein CAISTGDSYEQYF.

V gene TRBV5-5 combines with J gene TRBJ1-3, with D unclear. Germline CDR1 SGHKS, CDR2 YYEKEE (reference sequence). V lost 0 bases and J lost 4, with 8 bases in between. The CDR3 has 14 residues. CDR3 in amino acids: CASSLGGEGNTIYF. DNA for the CDR3: TGTGCCAGCAGCTTGGGGGGAGAAGGAAACACCATATATTTT.

V usage is TRBV18 and J usage is TRBJ1-4; D gene unclear. This CDR3 comprises 18 residues. Germline V gives CDR1 KGHSH, CDR2 LQKENI. V was cut by 3 bases and J by 0 bases, with 17 bases left in between. CDR3: CASSPLPSLTATNEKLFF. DNA of the CDR3: TGTGCCAGCTCACCCTTGCCCTCCCTGACTGCAACTAATGAAAAACTGTTTTTT.

The V and J genes are TRBV7-8 and TRBJ1-1; D not resolved. V shed 7 bases and J shed 5 bases, with 8 bases lying between them. Germline CDR1 is SGHVS and CDR2 is FQNEAQ. This CDR3 is built from 11 residues. The CDR3 sequence: CASTARTEAFF. CDR3 DNA: TGTGCCAGCACCGCAAGGACTGAAGCTTTCTTT.

V and J are TRBV27 and TRBJ1-1, with 7 bases identical to TRBD1. This CDR3 has 15 amino acids. Per the germline V gene, CDR1 is MNHEY and CDR2 is SMNVEV (reference sequence). V gave up 5 bases and J gave up 5 bases; unmatched junction bases: 11. The CDR3 DNA reads TGTGCCAGCAGTAGCCCCAGGGGGAAATGGACTGAAGCTTTCTTT. Its protein product is CASSSPRGKWTEAFF.

The J gene is TRBJ2-1, the V gene TRBV2; TRBD2 agrees at 9 bases. V shed 3 bases and J 7 bases; nucleotides not matched to a gene: 10. The CDR3 sequence is 16 residues long. The germline V gene encodes CDR1 SNHLY and CDR2 FYNNEI. CDR3 bases: TGTGCCAGCAGTGACGAACTAGCGGGTTTTGGGAATGAGCAGTTCTTC. Protein: CASSDELAGFGNEQFF.

This chain uses TRBV2 with TRBJ2-1, with 8 bases that match TRBD1. The germline gives CDR1 SNHLY, CDR2 FYNNEI. This CDR3 has 11 residues. Losses at the gene ends were 11 bases for V and 9 bases for J; bases not matched to a gene: 6. Here the CDR3 DNA reads TGTGCCGGACGACAGGGGTCTGAGCAGTTCTTC. It translates to CAGRQGSEQFF.

The J gene is TRBJ1-5, the V gene TRBV28; the match to TRBD1 covers 7 bases. V gave up 6 bases and J gave up 1 base; unmatched junction bases: 6. This CDR3 has 15 amino acids. The germline CDR1 and CDR2 sequences are MDHEN and SYDVKM. Here the CDR3 DNA reads TGTGCCAGCAGATCGCTACAGGGGAGCAATCAGCCCCAGCATTTT. Encoded protein: CASRSLQGSNQPQHF.

V is TRBV5-4 and J is TRBJ2-7; tentatively, D is TRBD1 (6 bases). Germline assignment: CDR1 SGHNT and CDR2 YYREEE (reference sequence). Deletions cut 0 bases from V and 6 bases from J, with 10 bases between. The CDR3 spans 13 residues. CDR3 sequence (DNA): TGTGCCAGCAGCTTGGACAGGGTGAGCGAGCAGTACTTC. Its translation is CASSLDRVSEQYF.

V is TRBV6-6 and J is TRBJ1-5; D ambiguous. Per germline, CDR1 MNHNY and CDR2 SVGAGI (reference sequence). V gave up 6 bases and J gave up 3 bases, with 12 bases separating them. This CDR3 is 14 amino acids long. CDR3 sequence (DNA): TGTGCCAGCAGACCGACCGGGGACAATCAGCCCCAGCATTTT. Amino acids: CASRPTGDNQPQHF.

This rearrangement joins TRBV21-1 to TRBJ1-5; TRBD1 is the table's D call, not checked against the DNA. TRBV21-1 is listed as a pseudogene. CDR3 length: 16 amino acids. DNA of the CDR3: TGTGCCAGCACTTCAAAACAGGGTTATAGCAATCAGCCCCAGCATTTT. It specifies CASTSKQGYSNQPQHF.